These T cell receptor beta chains were read from a single sample in a study of radiotherapy plus CTLA-4 blockade in lung cancer. Profiled with immunoSEQ multiplex PCR; TCRdb holds only in-frame clones, not every one. There are about 14,000 clones in the sample; approximately 87% occur only once, and approximately 14% lies in the top ten. The specimen comprised peripheral blood, sampled from a patient treated with radiotherapy plus ipilimumab. The receptors stem from a human donor with non-small cell lung cancer that progressed on radiotherapy plus ipilimumab. Some clones in this sample may be carry-over from other donors' samples. Each CDR3 is given with its conserved first and last residue. A D gene is named only where the DNA matches it firmly. Only part of the rows carry a size: once, few, many, or a class if the clone is expanded.

j_call	d_call	clone_size	v_call	cdr3_nt	cdr3_aa
TRBJ1-1	.	once	TRBV5-1	TGCGCCAGCAGCTTGGATAGCCCGAACACTGAAGCTTTCTTT	CASSLDSPNTEAFF
TRBJ2-4	.	.	TRBV9	TGTGCCAGCAGCGTAGACGGACTAGCCAAAAACATTCAGTACTTC	CASSVDGLAKNIQYF
TRBJ2-7	TRBD1	.	TRBV30	TGTGCCTGGAGTGTAGTTTACAGGGGCAGCTACGAGCAGTACTTC	CAWSVVYRGSYEQYF
TRBJ2-7	TRBD2	.	TRBV10-3	TGTGCCATCAGGTCCTCTAGCGGGAAGCAGTACTTC	CAIRSSSGKQYF
TRBJ2-7	.	.	TRBV19	TGTGCCAGTAGTATAGGTCTAGCCGGGTCCGAGCAGTACTTC	CASSIGLAGSEQYF
TRBJ1-1	.	.	TRBV29-1	TGCAGCGCCGAACAGGGTATGGACACTGAAGCTTTCTTT	CSAEQGMDTEAFF
TRBJ2-1	TRBD1	.	TRBV19	TGTGCCAGTAGTATAACCGGGACAGGGAGAAACAATGAGCAGTTCTTC	CASSITGTGRNNEQFF
TRBJ1-1	.	.	TRBV5-1	TGCGCCAGCCGGCCACCAGGAATTGTGAACAACACTGAAGCTTTCTTT	CASRPPGIVNNTEAFF
TRBJ2-1	.	.	TRBV7-2	TGTGCCAGCACCCTTAGATGGGGGGACTACAATGAGCAGTTCTTC	CASTLRWGDYNEQFF
TRBJ1-2	.	.	TRBV4-1	TGCGCCAGCAGCCAAGTACGGGATACAAATCGGGACTATGGCTACACCTTC	CASSQVRDTNRDYGYTF
TRBJ2-3	.	.	TRBV29-1	TGCAGCGTTCCCCCTCCGGGAGCCTTCACAGATACGCAGTATTTT	CSVPPPGAFTDTQYF
TRBJ2-7	TRBD2	few	TRBV4-1	TGCGCCAGCAGCCAAGGGCGGGGGGGGTTGATTGAGGCGGCCTACGAGCAGTACTTC	CASSQGRGGLIEAAYEQYF
TRBJ2-7	.	.	TRBV4-3	TGCGCCAGCAGCCGGGATAGCGGGACAGCCTACGAGCAGTACTTC	CASSRDSGTAYEQYF
TRBJ2-2	TRBD1	.	TRBV9	TGTGCCAGCAGACTGTGGACAGGGGACCGCACCGGGGAGCTGTTTTTT	CASRLWTGDRTGELFF
TRBJ2-2	.	.	TRBV9	TGTGCCAGCAGCGCCCTCTCGGAGGCCGGGGAGCTGTTTTTT	CASSALSEAGELFF
TRBJ1-1	.	once	TRBV4-1	TGCGCCAGCAGCCAAGATTGGTCGGGAAACACTGAAGCTTTCTTT	CASSQDWSGNTEAFF